The clone carrying this T cell receptor (beta chain) was seen a handful of times. Germline CDR1 is SGHVS and CDR2 is FNYEAQ. V gave up 0 bases and J gave up 2 bases, with 14 bases separating them. The CDR3 extends over 17 amino acids. Stable disease denoted Graves' hyperthyroidism without ophthalmopathy progression within 18 months. Uncontrolled infection, other autoimmune disease, pregnancy or lactation excluded patients. The sample comes from a study of T cells in Graves' hyperthyroidism and ophthalmopathy. Whole-study context: Specimen type is peripheral blood, collected at initial diagnosis prior to any treatment.

There were TCR beta CDR3 regions amplified from RNA transcripts. An initial round of RT-PCR targeting the TCR CDR3 relied on the HTBI primer set. One entry per CDR3 protein results from TCRdb running MiXCR on the multiplex PCR reads. The sample carries roughly 750,000 distinct CDR3 sequences, about 17% recorded once. The sequencing sample was made of blood. This clonotype was obtained from a man between 18 and 35 years old with Graves' hyperthyroidism. The chain employs TRBV7-6 and TRBJ2-1; D might be TRBD2 (5 bases). The CDR3 region is CASSLAMGGGPYNEQFF. The CDR3 DNA is TGTGCCAGCAGCTTAGCGATGGGCGGAGGCCCCTACAATGAGCAGTTCTTC.